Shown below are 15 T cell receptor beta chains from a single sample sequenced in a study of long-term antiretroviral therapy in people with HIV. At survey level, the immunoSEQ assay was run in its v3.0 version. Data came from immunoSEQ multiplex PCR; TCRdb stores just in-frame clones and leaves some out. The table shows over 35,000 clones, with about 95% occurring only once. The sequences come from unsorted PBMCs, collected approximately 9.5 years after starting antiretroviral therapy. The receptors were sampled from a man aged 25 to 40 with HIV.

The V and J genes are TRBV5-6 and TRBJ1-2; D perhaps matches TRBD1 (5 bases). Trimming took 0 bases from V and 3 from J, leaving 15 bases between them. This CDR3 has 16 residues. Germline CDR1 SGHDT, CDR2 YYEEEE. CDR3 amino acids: CASSLAGGGDHYGYTF. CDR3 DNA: TGTGCCAGCAGCTTGGCCGGCGGGGGGGATCACTATGGCTACACCTTC.

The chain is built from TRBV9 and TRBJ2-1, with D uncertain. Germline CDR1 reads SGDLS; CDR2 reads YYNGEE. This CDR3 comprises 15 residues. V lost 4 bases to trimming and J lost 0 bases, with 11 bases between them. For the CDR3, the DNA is TGTGCCAGCAGCTTCGACCCGAGCTCCTACAATGAGCAGTTCTTC. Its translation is CASSFDPSSYNEQFF.

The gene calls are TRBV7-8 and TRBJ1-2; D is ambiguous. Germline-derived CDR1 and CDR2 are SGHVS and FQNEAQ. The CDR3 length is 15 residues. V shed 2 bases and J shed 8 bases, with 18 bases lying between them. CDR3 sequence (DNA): TGTGCCAGCAGCTTATTAGCTGGACTCCCTTCGGGCTACACCTTC. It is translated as CASSLLAGLPSGYTF.

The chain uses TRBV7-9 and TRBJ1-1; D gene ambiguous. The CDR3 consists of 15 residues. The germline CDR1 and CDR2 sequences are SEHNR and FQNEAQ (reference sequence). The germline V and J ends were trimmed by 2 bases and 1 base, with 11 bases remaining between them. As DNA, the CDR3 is TGTGCCAGCAGCTTACGGGAGGGCTGGAACACTGAAGCTTTCTTT. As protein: CASSLREGWNTEAFF.

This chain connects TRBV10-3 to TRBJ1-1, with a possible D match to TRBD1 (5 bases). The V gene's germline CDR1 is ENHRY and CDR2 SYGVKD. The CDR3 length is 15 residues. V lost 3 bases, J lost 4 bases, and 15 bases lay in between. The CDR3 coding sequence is TGTGCCATCAGTGAAAGGGGCAGGGAGTTCACTGAAGCTTTCTTT. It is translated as CAISERGREFTEAFF.

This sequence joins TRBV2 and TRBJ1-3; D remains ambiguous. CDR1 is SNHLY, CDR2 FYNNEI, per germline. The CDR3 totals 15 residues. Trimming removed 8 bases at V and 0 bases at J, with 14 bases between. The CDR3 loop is CASAAQRFSGNTIYF. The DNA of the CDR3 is TGTGCCAGCGCGGCTCAACGTTTCTCTGGAAACACCATATATTTT.

CDR3 region: CASSWDRVGGFNQETQYF. CDR3 nucleotide sequence: TGTGCCAGCAGCTGGGACAGGGTGGGAGGTTTTAACCAAGAGACCCAGTACTTC. The V and J genes are TRBV7-8 and TRBJ2-5; 9 bases fit TRBD1. The germline gives CDR1 SGHVS, CDR2 FQNEAQ. V was pared by 4 bases and J by 0 bases, with 12 bases of the junction left unmatched. This CDR3 has 18 residues.

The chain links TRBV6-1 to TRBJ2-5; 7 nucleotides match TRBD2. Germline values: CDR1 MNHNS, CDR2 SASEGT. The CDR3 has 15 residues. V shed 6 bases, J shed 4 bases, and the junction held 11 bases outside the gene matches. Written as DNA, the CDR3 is TGTGCCAGCAGCCACACCCGGGAGGTCGCAGAGACCCAGTACTTC. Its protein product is CASSHTREVAETQYF.

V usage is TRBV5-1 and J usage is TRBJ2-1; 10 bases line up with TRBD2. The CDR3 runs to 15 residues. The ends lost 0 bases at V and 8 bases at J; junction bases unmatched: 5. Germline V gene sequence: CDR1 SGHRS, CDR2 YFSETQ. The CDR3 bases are TGCGCCAGCAGCTTGGACGGGACTAGCGTTGATGAGCAGTTCTTC. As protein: CASSLDGTSVDEQFF.

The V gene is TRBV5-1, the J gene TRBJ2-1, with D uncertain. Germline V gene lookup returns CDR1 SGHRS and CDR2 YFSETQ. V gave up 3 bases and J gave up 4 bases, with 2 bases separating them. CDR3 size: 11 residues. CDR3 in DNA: TGCGCCAGCAGCTCGTACAATGAGCAGTTCTTC. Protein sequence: CASSSYNEQFF.

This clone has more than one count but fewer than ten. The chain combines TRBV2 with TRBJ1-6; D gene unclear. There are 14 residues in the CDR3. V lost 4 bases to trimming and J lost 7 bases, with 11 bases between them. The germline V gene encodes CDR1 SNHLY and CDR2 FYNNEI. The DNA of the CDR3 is TGTGCCAGCAGTGGATACCTAGAGAATTCACCCCTCCACTTT. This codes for CASSGYLENSPLHF. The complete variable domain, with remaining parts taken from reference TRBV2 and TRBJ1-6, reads EPEVTQTPSHQVTQMGQEVILRCVPISNHLYFYWYRQILGQKVEFLVSFYNNEISEKSEIFDDQFSVERPDGSNFTLKIRSTKLEDSAMYFCASSGYLENSPLHFGNGTRLTVT.

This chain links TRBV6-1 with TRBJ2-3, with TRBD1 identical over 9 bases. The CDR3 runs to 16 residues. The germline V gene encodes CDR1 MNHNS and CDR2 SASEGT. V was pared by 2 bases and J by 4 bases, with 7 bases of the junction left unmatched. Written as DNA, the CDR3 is TGTGCCAGCAGTGAATGGAGGACAGGGGAATCAGATACGCAGTATTTT. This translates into CASSEWRTGESDTQYF.

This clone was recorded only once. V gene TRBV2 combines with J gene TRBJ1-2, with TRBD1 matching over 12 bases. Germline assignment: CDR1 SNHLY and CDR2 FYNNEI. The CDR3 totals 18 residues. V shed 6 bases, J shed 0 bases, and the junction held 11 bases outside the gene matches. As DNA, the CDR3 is TGTGCCAGCAGCGGGGACAGGGGGCAAGCTGAGACTAACTATGGCTACACCTTC. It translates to CASSGDRGQAETNYGYTF.

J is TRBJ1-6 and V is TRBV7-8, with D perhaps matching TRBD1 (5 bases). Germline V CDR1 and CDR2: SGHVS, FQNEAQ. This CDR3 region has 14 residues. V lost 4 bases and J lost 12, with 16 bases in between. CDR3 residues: CASSSNGGVLPLHF. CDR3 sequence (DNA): TGTGCCAGCAGCTCGAATGGGGGGGTATTACCCCTCCACTTT.

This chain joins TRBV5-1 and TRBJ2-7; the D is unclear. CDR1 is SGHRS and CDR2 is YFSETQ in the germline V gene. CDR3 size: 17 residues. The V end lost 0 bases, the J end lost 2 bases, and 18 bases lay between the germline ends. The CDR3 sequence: CASSLAQFPGTTYEQYF. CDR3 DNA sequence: TGCGCCAGCAGCTTGGCCCAGTTTCCAGGAACGACCTACGAGCAGTACTTC.